Described below is a single T cell receptor (beta chain) sequence and its context. The repertoire was sequenced with immunoSEQ multiplex PCR; TCRdb's copy has only in-frame clones and lacks some. The sample shows some 2,000,000 clones, about 95% of them seen only once. The data belong to a study of shared clonotypes between healthy human individuals. Trimming took 6 bases from V and 6 from J; bases not matched to a gene: 10. The CDR3 is 16 residues long. Per the germline V gene, CDR1 is SNHLY and CDR2 is FYNNEI. Naive CD8 cells lacked CD45RO and underwent positive selection for CCR7, leaving out terminally differentiated effector memory CD45RA+ cells.

The sample taken for sequencing was naive CD8+ T cells sorted from blood. The sequence came from a man aged 18 to 29 in good health. This chain joins TRBV2 and TRBJ2-2, with 10 nucleotides matching TRBD2. The CDR3 loop is CASRDPSGSWAGELFF. The CDR3 DNA is TGTGCCAGCAGGGACCCTAGCGGGAGTTGGGCCGGGGAGCTGTTTTTT.